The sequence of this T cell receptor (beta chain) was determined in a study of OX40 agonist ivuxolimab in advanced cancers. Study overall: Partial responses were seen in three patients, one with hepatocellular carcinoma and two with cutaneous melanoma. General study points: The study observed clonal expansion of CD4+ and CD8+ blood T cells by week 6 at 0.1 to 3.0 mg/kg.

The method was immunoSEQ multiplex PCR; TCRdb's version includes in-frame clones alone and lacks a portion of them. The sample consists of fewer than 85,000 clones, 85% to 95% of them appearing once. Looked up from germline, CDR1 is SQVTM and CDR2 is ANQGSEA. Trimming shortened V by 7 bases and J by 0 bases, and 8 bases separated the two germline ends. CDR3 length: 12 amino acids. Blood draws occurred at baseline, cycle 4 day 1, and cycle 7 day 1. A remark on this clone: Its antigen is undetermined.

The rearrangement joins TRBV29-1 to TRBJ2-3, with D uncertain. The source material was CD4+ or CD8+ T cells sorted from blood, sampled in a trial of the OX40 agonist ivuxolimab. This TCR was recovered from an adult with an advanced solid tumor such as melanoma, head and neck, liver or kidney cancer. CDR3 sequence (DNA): TGCAGCGGAGATTCTAGCACAGATACGCAGTATTTT. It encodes CSGDSSTDTQYF.